This TCR beta chain stems from a study of response to subunit inactivated influenza vaccine (dated by TCRdb to the late 2010s). As for the study more broadly: Deep quantitative profiling of the T cell receptor repertoire was used in the study to follow responses to a trivalent subunit inactivated influenza vaccine.

Points on this clonotype: No antigen is known for it. Qualities for individual bases were not recorded, and no much larger clone is one base off.

The library was obtained by RT-PCR. Reads for this sample came from an Illumina HiSeq 2500. TCRdb itself trimmed the public reads at Q25 with fastp, ran MiXCR and retained productive beta chains. Each CDR3 protein appears once, grouped with its most common genes and DNA. The sample table lists 700,000 to 900,000 distinct CDR3 sequences, 21% of them with a count of one. The top ten clones comprise about 9.4% of the sample. General conclusions and limits of the study: The authors suggested that each seasonal influenza vaccination may recruit only a limited number of new T cells.

The CDR3 starts with the cysteine, ends with the phenylalanine, and has 12 residues. Only the CDR3 region is kept as DNA, spanning 36 bases read in frame from base 1. CDR1 and CDR2 are read off the germline V gene as MDHEN and SYDVKM. Trimming costs V 7 bases and J 4 bases, and their ends lie 11 bases apart. The origin of this receptor is a man aged 50 or older who received an inactivated influenza vaccine. Donor details come from another sample of the same person, matched by shared clones. The sequenced sample was PBMCs from blood, obtained less than 6 days after vaccination. The V and J segments used are TRBV28 and TRBJ2-7; possibly the D gene is TRBD1, per 6 matching bases. The CDR3 protein sequence reads: CASKTGKYEQYF. The bases read TGTGCCAGCAAAACAGGGAAATACGAGCAGTACTTC.